Listed below are T cell receptor beta chains from one sample, sequenced in a study of cytomegalovirus exposure and HLA in healthy donors. Assay used: immunoSEQ multiplex PCR; TCRdb lists only in-frame clones, some missing. The data show tens of thousands of clones, with roughly 96% seen just once and roughly 2.3% held by the top ten. Sequenced material: PBMCs. These receptors were obtained from a man younger than 35 in good health and CMV-seronegative. Both conserved end residues are part of each CDR3. Each record gives: J gene, clone size, D gene, V gene, CDR3 protein, CDR3 DNA. A D gene is named only where the DNA matches it firmly. Clone size is stated in some rows and not others, as once, few, many or a class when expanded.

TRBJ2-1 - TRBD2 TRBV7-6 CASSLVVGLAGVYNEQFF TGTGCCAGCAGCTTAGTTGTGGGACTAGCGGGGGTTTACAATGAGCAGTTCTTC
TRBJ1-6 - - TRBV18 CASSPYGGDDSPLHF TGTGCCAGCTCACCCTACGGGGGTGACGACTCGCCCCTCCACTTT
TRBJ1-1 - - TRBV9 CASSVGEFMNTEAFF TGTGCCAGCAGCGTAGGCGAATTCATGAACACTGAAGCTTTCTTT
TRBJ2-3 - TRBD2 TRBV6-4 CASSPGTSGTDTQYF TGTGCCAGCAGTCCCGGGACTAGCGGTACAGATACGCAGTATTTT
TRBJ1-2 - - TRBV7-9 CASSLDGRNYGYTF TGTGCCAGCAGCTTAGATGGCAGGAATTATGGCTACACCTTC
TRBJ1-2 - - TRBV7-2 CASRPTGVEGYTF TGTGCCAGCAGACCAACCGGGGTGGAAGGCTACACCTTC
TRBJ1-5 - - TRBV12-5 CASALGGHQPQHF TGTGCTAGTGCCTTGGGGGGGCATCAGCCCCAGCATTTT
TRBJ1-5 once - TRBV2 CASSEAADSNQPQHF TGTGCCAGCAGTGAAGCCGCGGATAGCAATCAGCCCCAGCATTTT
TRBJ2-7 - TRBD1 TRBV5-1 CASSLARGLDEQYF TGCGCCAGCAGCTTGGCCAGGGGGCTCGACGAGCAGTACTTC
TRBJ2-1 - - TRBV7-6 CASSLAPPGRYNEQFF TGTGCCAGCAGCTTAGCTCCCCCCGGGAGATACAATGAGCAGTTCTTC
TRBJ2-7 - TRBD1 TRBV29-1 CSATGANSYEQYF TGCAGCGCCACAGGGGCGAACTCCTACGAGCAGTACTTC
TRBJ1-1 - - TRBV7-2 CASSLVGGGVNTEAFF TGTGCCAGCAGCTTAGTCGGGGGAGGGGTGAACACTGAAGCTTTCTTT
TRBJ1-2 - TRBD1 TRBV29-1 CSVEAGTGGGYTF TGCAGCGTTGAAGCCGGGACAGGGGGAGGCTACACCTTC
TRBJ2-7 - - TRBV27 CASSLSSGLHYEQYF TGTGCCAGCAGTTTATCAAGCGGACTTCACTACGAGCAGTACTTC
TRBJ2-7 - TRBD1 TRBV2 CASFRDSSSYEQYF TGTGCCAGTTTCCGGGACAGCAGCTCCTACGAGCAGTACTTC
TRBJ1-2 - - TRBV19 CASSIGTIANYGYTF TGTGCCAGTAGTATAGGGACAATAGCTAACTATGGCTACACCTTC
TRBJ2-4 - - TRBV9 CASSVAPTETKNIQYF TGTGCCAGCAGCGTAGCCCCGACAGAGACCAAAAACATTCAGTACTTC
TRBJ2-1 - - TRBV13 CASSFRDLPYNEQFF TGTGCCAGCAGCTTTCGGGACTTGCCATACAATGAGCAGTTCTTC
TRBJ1-1 once - TRBV30 CAWSVSRGGGNTEAFF TGTGCCTGGAGTGTTTCCCGTGGGGGCGGGAACACTGAAGCTTTCTTT
TRBJ1-2 - TRBD1 TRBV5-4 CASSLEGARVYGYTF TGTGCCAGCAGCTTGGAGGGGGCGAGGGTATATGGCTACACCTTC
TRBJ1-1 - - TRBV11-2 CASSLGPGQLMNTEAFF TGTGCCAGCAGCTTAGGGCCCGGACAGCTCATGAACACTGAAGCTTTCTTT